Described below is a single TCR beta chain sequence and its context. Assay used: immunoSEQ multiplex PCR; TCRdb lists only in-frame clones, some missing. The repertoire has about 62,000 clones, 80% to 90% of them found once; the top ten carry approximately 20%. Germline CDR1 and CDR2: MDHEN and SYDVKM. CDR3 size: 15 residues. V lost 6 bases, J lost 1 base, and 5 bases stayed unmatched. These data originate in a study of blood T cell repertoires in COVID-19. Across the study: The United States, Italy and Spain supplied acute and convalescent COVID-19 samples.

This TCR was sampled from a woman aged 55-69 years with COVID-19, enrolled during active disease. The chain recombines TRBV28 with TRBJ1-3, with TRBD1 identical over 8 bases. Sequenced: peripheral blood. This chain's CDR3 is CASRGGQASGNTIYF. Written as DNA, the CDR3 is TGTGCCAGCAGGGGGGGACAGGCATCTGGAAACACCATATATTTT.